This T cell receptor beta chain was recovered during a study of T cells in Graves' hyperthyroidism and ophthalmopathy. CDR1 is KGHDR and CDR2 is SFDVKD in the germline V gene. Trimming pared 4 bases from V and 8 bases from J, leaving 10 bases between. CDR3 length equals 13 residues. Based on clinical symptoms, serum thyroxine and TRAb, thyroid ultrasound and orbital computed tomography, diagnoses were reached. Preceding any ophthalmopathy symptoms, the blood sample dates from first hyperthyroidism diagnosis. In its sample, this clonotype was seen many times. As yet, its antigen is unknown. Amplified TCR beta CDR3 regions came from RNA transcripts. A first-round RT-PCR of the TCR CDR3 used the HTBI primer set. TCRdb analysed the multiplex PCR reads with MiXCR anew, one entry per CDR3 protein. Counted here are more than 300,000 distinct CDR3 sequences, approximately 18% occurring once; the ten biggest clones make up almost 35%.

The study, taken as a whole, reports: The model anticipated ophthalmopathy a median about six months pre-onset.

The TCR originated in a woman younger than 45 with Graves' hyperthyroidism that later progressed to Graves' ophthalmopathy. The sequenced sample was blood. This chain connects TRBV24-1 to TRBJ1-4; TRBD1 might be the D (5 bases). In nucleotides, the CDR3 is TGTGCCACCAGTGACCCGGAGGGGGAAAAACTGTTTTTT. This gives the protein CATSDPEGEKLFF.